This T cell receptor (beta chain) was obtained from a study of memory CD4+ T cells and cytomegalovirus serostatus. For the study at large: Of the healthy Belgian adults, several were CMV seropositive and about 24 seronegative.

As regards this clone: The antigen is undetermined.

Germline V CDR1 and CDR2: LNHDA, SQIVND (reference sequence). CDR3 size: 14 residues. Trimming pared 1 base from V and 3 bases from J, leaving 9 bases between. Study findings and constraints: Repertoires predicted CMV serostatus with median bootstrapped AUC of about 0.95.

Clones were read by immunoSEQ multiplex PCR, and TCRdb kept only the in-frame ones, dropping some. The sample has some 48,000 clones, roughly 73% seen once. Single viable CD3+CD4+CD8-CD45RO+ cells were sorted as the memory CD4+ T cells. Donors' CMV status reflects serum IgG against pp150, pp28, p38, p52. After thawing, CD4+ T cells were positively selected. The V gene is TRBV19, the J gene TRBJ1-1, with unresolved D. The clonotype was recovered from an adult in good health and CMV-seronegative. Sequenced sample: memory CD4+ T cells from blood. CDR3: CASSIVEGYTEAFF. CDR3 in DNA: TGTGCCAGTAGTATAGTGGAGGGATACACTGAAGCTTTCTTT.